This entry lists 20 T cell receptor beta chains sequenced from one sample in a study of technical replicates of blood from a handful of donors (dated by TCRdb to between 2016 and 2019). Libraries were made using the immunoSEQ multiplex PCR assay. This immuneACCESS table, as held by TCRdb, lists in-frame sequences with V and J called but not all clones. Of the missing ones, under half trace to an unresolved V gene in checked studies; the others have no known cause. Within this sample are fewer than 20,000 clones, with approximately 83% of them counted one time only. Roughly a tenth of the sample is taken by the ten largest. Sequencing was done on a sample of PBMCs. The receptors originated from a human donor in good health. Some clones in this sample may be carry-over from other donors' samples.

J is TRBJ2-3 and V is TRBV30, with 8 bases matching TRBD2. Germline V gene lookup returns CDR1 GTSNPN and CDR2 SVGIG (reference sequence). V shed 0 bases and J 1 base; nucleotides not matched to a gene: 0. The CDR3 consists of 14 residues. As DNA, the CDR3 is TGTGCCTGGAGTGTACTAGCGGGCACAGATACGCAGTATTTT. It translates to CAWSVLAGTDTQYF.

V usage is TRBV5-1 and J usage is TRBJ2-7, with 11 bases matching TRBD2. Germline trimming cut 0 bases from V and 2 bases from J; bases unmatched to any gene: 7. Per germline, CDR1 SGHRS and CDR2 YFSETQ. This CDR3 contains 17 residues. The chain's CDR3 is CASSLGLAGGFPYEQYF. The CDR3 DNA reads as TGCGCCAGCAGCTTGGGGCTAGCGGGAGGTTTCCCCTACGAGCAGTACTTC.

This chain connects TRBV23-1 to TRBJ2-1; D remains ambiguous. TRBV23-1 is given ORF status, its function remaining uncertain. The V gene lost 0 bases and the J gene lost 2 bases, with 14 bases spanning the gap. The CDR3 contains 17 residues. CDR3 coding DNA: TGCGCCAGCAGTCAATCAAGAAGCCCGCCAACCTACAATGAGCAGTTCTTC. This encodes CASSQSRSPPTYNEQFF.

The chain combines TRBV5-1 with TRBJ1-3; D may be TRBD1 (6 bases). CDR1 SGHRS and CDR2 YFSETQ come from the germline V gene. The V gene lost 4 bases and the J gene lost 2 bases, with 10 bases spanning the gap. The CDR3 has 14 amino acids. CDR3: CASSKNRAGNTIYF. The CDR3, as DNA: TGCGCCAGCAGCAAAAACAGGGCTGGAAACACCATATATTTT.

In its sample, this clone was seen a few times. The chain carries TRBV5-1 and TRBJ2-7, with a tentative D call TRBD1 (6 bases). Germline CDR1 is SGHRS and CDR2 is YFSETQ. This CDR3 spans 15 amino acids. Trimming cost V 3 bases and J 1 base, with 14 bases left between them. CDR3 region: CASSSAEQGSYEQYF. The CDR3 coding sequence is TGCGCCAGCAGCTCTGCGGAACAGGGATCCTACGAGCAGTACTTC.

The chain combines TRBV18 with TRBJ1-3; D unresolved. Germline loops: CDR1 KGHSH, CDR2 LQKENI. Trimming took off 2 bases at V and 0 bases at J, with 8 bases between the two ends. The CDR3 runs 15 residues. CDR3 amino acids: CASSPITDSGNTIYF. DNA of the CDR3: TGTGCCAGCTCACCAATCACAGACTCTGGAAACACCATATATTTT.

The CDR3 sequence is CASSGGRRTHTGELFF. CDR3 sequence (DNA): TGTGCCAGCAGTGGGGGTCGGAGGACTCACACCGGGGAGCTGTTTTTT. This chain links TRBV2 with TRBJ2-2; D may be TRBD2 (5 bases). The CDR3 runs to 16 residues. The V and J ends lost 4 bases and 3 bases respectively, with 15 bases between them. CDR1 SNHLY and CDR2 FYNNEI come from the germline V gene. The variable domain in full, completed from reference TRBV2 and TRBJ2-2, reads EPEVTQTPSHQVTQMGQEVILRCVPISNHLYFYWYRQILGQKVEFLVSFYNNEISEKSEIFDDQFSVERPDGSNFTLKIRSTKLEDSAMYFCASSGGRRTHTGELFFGEGSRLTVL.

In this sample, this clone turned up a few times. The V gene is TRBV19, the J gene TRBJ2-7; a weak D match, TRBD2 (5 bases). The CDR3 is 14 amino acids. The germline gives CDR1 LNHDA, CDR2 SQIVND (reference sequence). The V end lost 11 bases, the J end lost 1 base, and 18 bases lay between the germline ends. The chain's CDR3 is CASQDGVGSYEQYF. The CDR3 region has the DNA TGTGCCTCCCAGGACGGGGTAGGGTCCTACGAGCAGTACTTC.

The chain combines TRBV19 with TRBJ2-1; TRBD2 matches at 8 bases. CDR3 size: 15 residues. Looked up from germline, CDR1 is LNHDA and CDR2 is SQIVND (reference sequence). Losses at the gene ends were 5 bases for V and 7 bases for J; bases not matched to a gene: 10. In DNA, the CDR3 is TGTGCCAGTAGTGTCCTAAGCGGGAGTACTAATGAGCAGTTCTTC. It is translated as CASSVLSGSTNEQFF.

This sequence joins TRBV5-1 and TRBJ2-3; D is perhaps TRBD2 (5 bases). In germline, CDR1 is SGHRS, CDR2 YFSETQ. Trimming took off 2 bases at V and 0 bases at J, with 10 bases between the two ends. The CDR3 runs 15 residues. CDR3 nucleotide sequence: TGCGCCAGCAGCTTCCTAGCCGGGAGCACAGATACGCAGTATTTT. Its translation: CASSFLAGSTDTQYF. Based on the CDR3 plus reference TRBV5-1 and TRBJ2-3, the full variable domain is KAGVTQTPRYLIKTRGQQVTLSCSPISGHRSVSWYQQTPGQGLQFLFEYFSETQRNKGNFPGRFSGRQFSNSRSEMNVSTLELGDSALYLCASSFLAGSTDTQYFGPGTRLTVL.

This rearrangement joins TRBV7-9 to TRBJ2-5; weak D call: TRBD2 (5 bases). The CDR3 is 16 amino acids. Trimming removed 5 bases at V and 5 bases at J, with 21 bases between. Per the germline V gene, CDR1 is SEHNR and CDR2 is FQNEAQ (reference sequence). The CDR3: CASSQPFSLGRETQYF. The CDR3 DNA is TGTGCCAGCAGCCAACCCTTCTCACTAGGGCGGGAGACCCAGTACTTC.

The V call is TRBV9, the J call TRBJ2-5; the match to TRBD2 covers 9 bases. Germline V gene data show CDR1 as SGDLS and CDR2 as YYNGEE. V shed 3 bases, J shed 0 bases, and the junction held 3 bases outside the gene matches. The CDR3 is made up of 15 amino acids. The CDR3 DNA sequence: TGTGCCAGCAGCGCGACTAGCGGATACCAAGAGACCCAGTACTTC. This gives the protein CASSATSGYQETQYF.

The chain has TRBV7-3 and TRBJ2-3; D unresolved. From germline, CDR1 is SGHTA and CDR2 FQGTGA. Deletions cut 5 bases from V and 5 bases from J, with 8 bases between. This CDR3 is 12 amino acids long. The CDR3 protein is CASSPGQDTQYF. The CDR3 nucleotides read TGTGCCAGCAGCCCAGGTCAAGATACGCAGTATTTT.

In its sample, this clone was seen a few times. CDR3 in amino acids: CASSKDTSYEQYF. CDR3 nucleotides: TGTGCCAGCAGCAAGGACACTTCCTACGAGCAGTACTTC. The chain recombines TRBV7-2 with TRBJ2-7, with D possibly TRBD1 on 5 matching bases. V was shortened by 5 bases and J by 1 base, with 9 bases between the two germline ends. The V gene's germline CDR1 is SGHTA and CDR2 FQGNSA. The CDR3 is made up of 13 amino acids.

The chain uses TRBV9 and TRBJ1-5, with D tentatively TRBD1 (5 bases). Looked up from germline, CDR1 is SGDLS and CDR2 is YYNGEE. The CDR3 loop spans 14 amino acids. Trimming pared 4 bases from V and 5 bases from J, leaving 13 bases between. CDR3 amino acids: CASSPPGADQPQHF. The CDR3 DNA follows: TGTGCCAGCAGCCCCCCTGGGGCAGATCAGCCCCAGCATTTT.

V gene TRBV10-2 combines with J gene TRBJ2-1; 8 bases map to TRBD1. V lost 5 bases, J lost 5 bases, and 8 bases stayed unmatched. The length of the CDR3 is 15 residues. Germline V gene data show CDR1 as WSHSY and CDR2 as SAAADI. CDR3 DNA: TGCGCCAGCAGTTCATATACAGGGGGGAACAATGAGCAGTTCTTC. Translation gives CASSSYTGGNNEQFF.

V gene TRBV30 combines with J gene TRBJ1-3; 7 bases agree with TRBD1. The CDR3 extends over 14 amino acids. The trim removed 7 bases at V and 1 base at J, leaving 7 bases unmatched. The V gene's germline CDR1 is GTSNPN and CDR2 SVGIG (reference sequence). CDR3 in amino acids: CASQVTGSGNTIYF. The CDR3 coding sequence is TGTGCCTCCCAAGTGACAGGGTCTGGAAACACCATATATTTT. Looking up the rest from reference TRBV30 and TRBJ1-3 gives the full variable domain: SQTIHQWPATLVQPVGSPLSLECTVEGTSNPNLYWYRQAAGRGLQLLFYSVGIGQISSEVPQNLSASRPQDRQFILSSKKLLLSDSGFYLCASQVTGSGNTIYFGEGSWLTVV.

The rearrangement uses TRBV19 and TRBJ1-2; TRBD1 is a possible D gene (5 bases). Per the germline V gene, CDR1 is LNHDA and CDR2 is SQIVND (reference sequence). The CDR3 runs to 16 residues. V shed 5 bases and J shed 2 bases, with 18 bases lying between them. The CDR3, as DNA: TGTGCCAGTAGTGATTTCAGGACAACAACCAACTATGGCTACACCTTC. Translation gives CASSDFRTTTNYGYTF.

The V call is TRBV7-2, the J call TRBJ2-1; TRBD1 matches 10 bases. CDR3 length: 15 amino acids. Losses at the gene ends were 3 bases for V and 2 bases for J; bases not matched to a gene: 1. Germline V CDR1 and CDR2: SGHTA, FQGNSA. Here the CDR3 DNA reads TGTGCCAGCAGCTTCGACAGGGGGCCCTACAATGAGCAGTTCTTC. Protein: CASSFDRGPYNEQFF.

V usage is TRBV5-1 and J usage is TRBJ2-7; the D gene is possibly TRBD2 (5 bases). V lost 6 bases, J lost 5 bases, and 15 bases lay in between. This CDR3 contains 13 residues. The germline CDR1 and CDR2 sequences are SGHRS and YFSETQ. This CDR3 reads CASTTGQADEQYF. In DNA, the CDR3 is TGCGCCAGCACCACCGGCCAAGCGGACGAGCAGTACTTC.